This T cell receptor (beta chain) was sequenced for a study of Graves' ophthalmopathy and Graves' hyperthyroidism. Trimming stripped 6 bases from V and 0 bases from J, with 11 bases between. In germline, CDR1 is SNHLY, CDR2 FYNNEI. This CDR3 spans 15 amino acids. The PBMCs used were ones drawn from approximately 9.9 ml of fresh peripheral blood. RNA transcripts were the source from which TCR beta CDR3 regions were amplified. HTBI primers were used in a first-round RT-PCR, which preceded a second-round multiplex PCR. MiXCR, run by TCRdb on the multiplex PCR reads, gives a single entry per CDR3 protein. The table has about 230,000 distinct CDR3 sequences, 45% to 55% seen once; the top ten hold around half.

This clonotype was obtained from an adult man with Graves' ophthalmopathy. The sequenced sample consisted of peripheral blood. The V gene is TRBV2, the J gene TRBJ1-4; the D gene is possibly TRBD1 (5 bases). CDR3 in DNA: TGTGCCAGCAGACCCAAACAGGCAACTAATGAAAAACTGTTTTTT. Translation: CASRPKQATNEKLFF.